The clone carrying this TCR beta chain was seen at least ten times. J was trimmed by 6 bases and V by 0 bases; bases with no gene match: 10. Germline V CDR1 and CDR2: SGHTA, FQGNSA. The CDR3 has 18 amino acids. TCRdb re-analysed the reads in MiXCR, keeping a single row per CDR3 protein. This table has fewer than 250,000 distinct CDR3 sequences, 29% appearing once. This specimen belongs to a study of kidney transplant recipient with SARS-CoV-2 infection. The V and J genes are TRBV7-2 and TRBJ1-5; 11 bases fit TRBD1. The receptor was isolated from a male patient between 25 and 40 years old who had COVID-19 and was a kidney transplant recipient. Some T cells may originate from the graft donor. This material consisted of a blood sample, taken at baseline and between days 110 and 120 from a kidney transplant recipient. The CDR3: CASSLASGTGGIIQPQHF. DNA of the CDR3: TGTGCCAGCAGCTTAGCGTCGGGGACAGGGGGTATCATTCAGCCCCAGCATTTT.